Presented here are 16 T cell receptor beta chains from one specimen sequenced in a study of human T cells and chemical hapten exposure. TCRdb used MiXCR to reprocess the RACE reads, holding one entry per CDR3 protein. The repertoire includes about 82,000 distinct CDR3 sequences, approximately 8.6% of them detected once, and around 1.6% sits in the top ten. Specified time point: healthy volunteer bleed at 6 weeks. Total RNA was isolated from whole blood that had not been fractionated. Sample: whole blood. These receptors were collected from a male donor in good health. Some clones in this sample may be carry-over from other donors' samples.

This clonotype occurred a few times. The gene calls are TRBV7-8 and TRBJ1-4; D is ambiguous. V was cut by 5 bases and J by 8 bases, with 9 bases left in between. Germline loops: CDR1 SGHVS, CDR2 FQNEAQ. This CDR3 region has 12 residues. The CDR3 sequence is CASSPSGEKLFF. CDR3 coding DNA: TGTGCCAGCAGCCCGTCGGGGGAAAAACTGTTTTTT. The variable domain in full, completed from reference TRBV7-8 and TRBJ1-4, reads GAGVSQSPRYKVAKRGQDVALRCDPISGHVSLFWYQQALGQGPEFLTYFQNEAQLDKSGLPSDRFFAERPEGSVSTLKIQRTQQEDSAVYLCASSPSGEKLFFGSGTQLSVL.

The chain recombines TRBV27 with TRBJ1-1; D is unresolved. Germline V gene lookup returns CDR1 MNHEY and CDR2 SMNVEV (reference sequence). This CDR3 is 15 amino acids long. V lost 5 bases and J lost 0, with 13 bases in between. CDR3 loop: CASSQYKVMNTEAFF. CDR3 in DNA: TGTGCCAGCAGTCAGTACAAAGTCATGAACACTGAAGCTTTCTTT.

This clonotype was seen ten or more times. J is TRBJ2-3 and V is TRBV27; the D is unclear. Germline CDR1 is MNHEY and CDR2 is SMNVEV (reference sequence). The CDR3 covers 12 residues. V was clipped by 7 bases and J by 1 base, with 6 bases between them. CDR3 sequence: CASMSGTDTQYF. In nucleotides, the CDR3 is TGTGCCAGCATGTCTGGCACAGATACGCAGTATTTT.

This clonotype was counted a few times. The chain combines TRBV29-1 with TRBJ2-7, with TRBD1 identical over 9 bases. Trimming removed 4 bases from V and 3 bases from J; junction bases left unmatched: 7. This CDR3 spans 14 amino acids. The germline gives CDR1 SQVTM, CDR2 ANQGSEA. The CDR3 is CSVVRTGDIYEQYF. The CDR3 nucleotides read TGCAGCGTTGTCCGGACAGGGGACATCTACGAGCAGTACTTC.

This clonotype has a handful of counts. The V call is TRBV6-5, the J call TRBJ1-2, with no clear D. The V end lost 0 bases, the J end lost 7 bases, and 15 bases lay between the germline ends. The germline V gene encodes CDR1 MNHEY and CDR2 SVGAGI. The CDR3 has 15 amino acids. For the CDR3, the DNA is TGTGCCAGCAGTTACTCCTTCAGTGGTCTCGGTGGCTACACCTTC. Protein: CASSYSFSGLGGYTF.

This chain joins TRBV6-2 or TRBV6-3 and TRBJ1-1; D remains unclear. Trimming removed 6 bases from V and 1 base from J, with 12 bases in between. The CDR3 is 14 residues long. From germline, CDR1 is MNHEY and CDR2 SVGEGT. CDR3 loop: CASREDGPNTEAFF. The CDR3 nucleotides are TGTGCCAGCAGAGAGGACGGTCCGAACACTGAAGCTTTCTTT.

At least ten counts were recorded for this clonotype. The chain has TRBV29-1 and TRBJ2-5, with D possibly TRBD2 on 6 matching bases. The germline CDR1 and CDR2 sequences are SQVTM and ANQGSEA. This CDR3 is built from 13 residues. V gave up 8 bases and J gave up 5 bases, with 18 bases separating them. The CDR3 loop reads CSFQGGPRETQYF. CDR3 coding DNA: TGCAGCTTCCAAGGAGGGCCACGGGAGACCCAGTACTTC. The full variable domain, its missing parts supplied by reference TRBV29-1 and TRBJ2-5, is SAVISQKPSRDICQRGTSLTIQCQVDSQVTMMFWYRQQPGQSLTLIATANQGSEATYESGFVIDKFPISRPNLTFSTLTVSNMSPEDSSIYLCSFQGGPRETQYFGPGTRLLVL.

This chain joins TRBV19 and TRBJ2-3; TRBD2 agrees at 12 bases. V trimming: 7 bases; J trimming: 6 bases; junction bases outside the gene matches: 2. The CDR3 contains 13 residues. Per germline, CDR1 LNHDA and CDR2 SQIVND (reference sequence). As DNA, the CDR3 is TGTGCCAGTACTAGCGGGAGGGCCGATACGCAGTATTTT. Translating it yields CASTSGRADTQYF.

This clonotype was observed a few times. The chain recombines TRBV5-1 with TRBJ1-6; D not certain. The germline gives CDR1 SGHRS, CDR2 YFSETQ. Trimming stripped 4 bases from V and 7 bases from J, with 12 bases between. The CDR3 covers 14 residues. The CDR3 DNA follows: TGCGCCAGCAGCCTCCGACGGGGAAATTCACCCCTCCACTTT. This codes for CASSLRRGNSPLHF.

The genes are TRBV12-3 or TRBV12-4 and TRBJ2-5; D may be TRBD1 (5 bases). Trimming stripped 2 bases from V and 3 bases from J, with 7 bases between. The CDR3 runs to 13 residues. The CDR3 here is CASSLRGKETQYF. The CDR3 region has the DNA TGTGCCAGCAGTTTAAGGGGAAAAGAGACCCAGTACTTC.

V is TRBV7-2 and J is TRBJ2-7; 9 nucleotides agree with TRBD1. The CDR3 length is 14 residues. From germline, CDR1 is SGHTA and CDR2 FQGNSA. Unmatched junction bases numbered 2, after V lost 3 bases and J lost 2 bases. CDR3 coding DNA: TGTGCCAGCAGCTTGGACAGGGGTGCCTACGAGCAGTACTTC. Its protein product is CASSLDRGAYEQYF.

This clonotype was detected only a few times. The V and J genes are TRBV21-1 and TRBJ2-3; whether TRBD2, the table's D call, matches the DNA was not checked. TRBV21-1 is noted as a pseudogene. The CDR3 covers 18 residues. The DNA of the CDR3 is TGTGCCAGCAGCAAACGCGGGAGGAGGCTACGGAGCACAGATACGCAGTATTTT. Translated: CASSKRGRRLRSTDTQYF.

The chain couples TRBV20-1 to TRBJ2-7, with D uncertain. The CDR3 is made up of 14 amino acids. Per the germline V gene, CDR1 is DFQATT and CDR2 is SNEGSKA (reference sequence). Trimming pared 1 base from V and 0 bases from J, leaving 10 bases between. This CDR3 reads CSARGQVSSYEQYF. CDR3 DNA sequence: TGCAGTGCTAGAGGTCAGGTTAGCTCCTACGAGCAGTACTTC.

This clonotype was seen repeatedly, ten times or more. The CDR3: CASSLDRDQPQHF. Here the CDR3 DNA reads TGTGCCAGCAGCCTCGACAGGGATCAGCCCCAGCATTTT. V and J are TRBV7-9 and TRBJ1-5; 7 nucleotides align to TRBD1. Germline CDR1 and CDR2: SEHNR and FQNEAQ (reference sequence). The CDR3 is made up of 13 amino acids. V shed 5 bases, J shed 5 bases, and the junction held 3 bases outside the gene matches.

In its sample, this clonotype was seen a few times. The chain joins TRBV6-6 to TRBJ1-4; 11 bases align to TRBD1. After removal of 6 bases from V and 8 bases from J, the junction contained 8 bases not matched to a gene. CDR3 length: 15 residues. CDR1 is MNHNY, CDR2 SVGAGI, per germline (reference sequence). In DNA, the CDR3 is TGTGCCAGCAGCCCCGGGACAGGGGGAGAAGAAAAACTGTTTTTT. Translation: CASSPGTGGEEKLFF.

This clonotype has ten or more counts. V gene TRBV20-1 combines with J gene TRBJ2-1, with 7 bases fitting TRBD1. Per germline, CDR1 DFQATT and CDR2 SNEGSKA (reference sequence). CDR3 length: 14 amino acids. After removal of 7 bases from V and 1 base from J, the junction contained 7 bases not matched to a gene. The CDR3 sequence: CSVGDRASYNEQFF. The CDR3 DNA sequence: TGCAGTGTCGGCGACAGGGCATCCTACAATGAGCAGTTCTTC.